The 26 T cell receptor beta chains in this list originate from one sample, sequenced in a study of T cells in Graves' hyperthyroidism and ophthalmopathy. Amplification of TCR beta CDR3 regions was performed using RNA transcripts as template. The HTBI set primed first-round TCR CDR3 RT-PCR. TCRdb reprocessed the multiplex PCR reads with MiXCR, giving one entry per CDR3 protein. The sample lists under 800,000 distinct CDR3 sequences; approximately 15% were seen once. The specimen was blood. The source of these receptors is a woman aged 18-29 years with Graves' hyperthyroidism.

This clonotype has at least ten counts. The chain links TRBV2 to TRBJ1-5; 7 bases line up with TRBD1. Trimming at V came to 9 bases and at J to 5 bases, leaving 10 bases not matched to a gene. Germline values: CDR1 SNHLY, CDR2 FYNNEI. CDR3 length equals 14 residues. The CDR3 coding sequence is TGTGCCAGTGGGCGGGACAGCGCTTATCAGCCCCAGCATTTT. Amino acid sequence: CASGRDSAYQPQHF.

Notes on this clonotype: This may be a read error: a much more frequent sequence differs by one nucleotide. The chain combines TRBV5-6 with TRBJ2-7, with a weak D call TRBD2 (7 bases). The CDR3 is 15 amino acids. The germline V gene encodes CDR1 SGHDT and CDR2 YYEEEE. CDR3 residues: CASRTRGGRSYERYF. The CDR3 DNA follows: TGTGCCAGCAGGACGAGGGGGGGGCGCTCCTACGAGCGGTACTTC.

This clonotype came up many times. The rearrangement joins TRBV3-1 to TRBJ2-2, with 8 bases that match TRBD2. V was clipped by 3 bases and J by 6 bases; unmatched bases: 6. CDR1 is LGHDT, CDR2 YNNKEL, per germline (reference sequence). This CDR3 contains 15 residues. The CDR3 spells CASSQTSGGPGELFF. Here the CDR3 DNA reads TGTGCCAGCAGCCAGACGTCGGGAGGGCCCGGGGAGCTGTTTTTT.

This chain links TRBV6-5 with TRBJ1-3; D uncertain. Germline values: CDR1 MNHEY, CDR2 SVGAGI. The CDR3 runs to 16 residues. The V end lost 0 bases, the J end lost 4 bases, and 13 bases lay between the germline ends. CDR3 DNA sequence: TGTGCCAGCAGTTACTCGATTAGGGTCCGGGGAAACACCATATATTTT. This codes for CASSYSIRVRGNTIYF.

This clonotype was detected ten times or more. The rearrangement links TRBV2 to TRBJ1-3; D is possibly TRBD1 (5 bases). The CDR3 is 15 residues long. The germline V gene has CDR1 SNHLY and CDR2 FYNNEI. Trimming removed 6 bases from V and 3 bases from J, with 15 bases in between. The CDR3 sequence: CASRASGAVGNTIYF. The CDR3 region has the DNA TGTGCCAGCAGGGCTTCCGGGGCGGTTGGAAACACCATATATTTT. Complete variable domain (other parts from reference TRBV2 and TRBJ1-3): EPEVTQTPSHQVTQMGQEVILRCVPISNHLYFYWYRQILGQKVEFLVSFYNNEISEKSEIFDDQFSVERPDGSNFTLKIRSTKLEDSAMYFCASRASGAVGNTIYFGEGSWLTVV.

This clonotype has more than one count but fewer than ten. The CDR3 DNA reads as TGTGCCAGCAGTTACTCCGAATCTGGAAACACCATATATTTT. As protein: CASSYSESGNTIYF. This rearrangement joins TRBV6-5 to TRBJ1-3, with D uncertain. The germline V gene encodes CDR1 MNHEY and CDR2 SVGAGI. V gave up 0 bases and J gave up 1 base, with 4 bases separating them. The CDR3 runs 14 residues.

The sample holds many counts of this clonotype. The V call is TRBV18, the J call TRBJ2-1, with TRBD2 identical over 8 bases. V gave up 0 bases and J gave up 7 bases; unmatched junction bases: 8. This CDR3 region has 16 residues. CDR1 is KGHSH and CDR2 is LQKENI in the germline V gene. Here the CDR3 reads CASSPPGLVGLNEQFF. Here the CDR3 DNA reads TGTGCCAGCTCACCACCGGGACTAGTTGGATTGAATGAGCAGTTCTTC.

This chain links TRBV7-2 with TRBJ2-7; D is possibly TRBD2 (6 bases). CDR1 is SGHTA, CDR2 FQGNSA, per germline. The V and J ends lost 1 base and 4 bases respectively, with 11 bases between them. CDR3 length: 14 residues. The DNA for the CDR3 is TGTGCCAGCAGCTTAGACGGGAGTGTTTACGAGCAGTACTTC. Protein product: CASSLDGSVYEQYF.

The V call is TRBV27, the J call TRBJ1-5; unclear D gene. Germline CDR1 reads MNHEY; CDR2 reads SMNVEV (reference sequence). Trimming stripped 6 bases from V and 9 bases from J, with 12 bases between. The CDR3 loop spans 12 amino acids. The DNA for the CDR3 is TGTGCCAGCAGCCCCTCCCGGGGGCCCCAGCATTTT. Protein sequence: CASSPSRGPQHF.

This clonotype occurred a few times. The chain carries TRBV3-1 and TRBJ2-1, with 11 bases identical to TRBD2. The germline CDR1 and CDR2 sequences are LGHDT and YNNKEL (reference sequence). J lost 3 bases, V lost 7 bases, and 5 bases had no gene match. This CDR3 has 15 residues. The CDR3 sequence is CASTVAGGIYNEQFF. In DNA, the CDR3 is TGTGCCAGCACTGTAGCGGGAGGGATCTACAATGAGCAGTTCTTC.

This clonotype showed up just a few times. CDR3 DNA sequence: TGCAGCGGCTACCTAGTCTCCGGGGAGCTGTTTTTT. Translation gives CSGYLVSGELFF. The gene calls are TRBV29-1 and TRBJ2-2, with D uncertain. Germline CDR1 and CDR2: SQVTM and ANQGSEA. The length of the CDR3 is 12 residues. Trimming stripped 7 bases from V and 6 bases from J, with 12 bases between.

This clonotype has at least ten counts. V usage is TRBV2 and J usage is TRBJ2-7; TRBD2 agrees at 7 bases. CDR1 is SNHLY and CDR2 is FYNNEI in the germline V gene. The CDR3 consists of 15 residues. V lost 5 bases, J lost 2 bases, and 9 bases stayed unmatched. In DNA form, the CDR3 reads TGTGCCAGCAGTACCCATGAGGGAGGGGCCTACGAGCAGTACTTC. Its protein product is CASSTHEGGAYEQYF.

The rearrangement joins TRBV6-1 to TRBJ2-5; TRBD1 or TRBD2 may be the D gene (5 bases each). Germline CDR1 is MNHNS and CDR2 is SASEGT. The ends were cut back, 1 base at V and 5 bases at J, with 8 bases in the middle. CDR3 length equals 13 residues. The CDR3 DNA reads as TGTGCCAGCAGTGAAGATTGGGGGGAGACCCAGTACTTC. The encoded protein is CASSEDWGETQYF.

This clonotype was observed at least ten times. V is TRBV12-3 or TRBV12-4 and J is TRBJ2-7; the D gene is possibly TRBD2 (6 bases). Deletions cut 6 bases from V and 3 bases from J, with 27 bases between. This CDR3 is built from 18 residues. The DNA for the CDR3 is TGTGCCAGCAGCTCCCTTCGGGCCAGCGATGGGGGGAACTACGAGCAGTACTTC. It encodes CASSSLRASDGGNYEQYF.

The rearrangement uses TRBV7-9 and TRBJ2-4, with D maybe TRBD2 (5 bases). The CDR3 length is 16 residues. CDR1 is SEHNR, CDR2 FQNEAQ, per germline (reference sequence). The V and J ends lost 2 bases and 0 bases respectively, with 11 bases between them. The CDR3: CASSLMAGPAKNIQYF. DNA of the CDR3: TGTGCCAGCAGCTTAATGGCGGGCCCAGCCAAAAACATTCAGTACTTC.

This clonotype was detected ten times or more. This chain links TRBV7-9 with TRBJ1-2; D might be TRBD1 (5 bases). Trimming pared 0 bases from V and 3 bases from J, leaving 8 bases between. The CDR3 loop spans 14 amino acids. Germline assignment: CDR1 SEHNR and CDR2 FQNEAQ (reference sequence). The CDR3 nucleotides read TGTGCCAGCAGCTTAGCCGACAGTTACTATGGCTACACCTTC. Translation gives CASSLADSYYGYTF.

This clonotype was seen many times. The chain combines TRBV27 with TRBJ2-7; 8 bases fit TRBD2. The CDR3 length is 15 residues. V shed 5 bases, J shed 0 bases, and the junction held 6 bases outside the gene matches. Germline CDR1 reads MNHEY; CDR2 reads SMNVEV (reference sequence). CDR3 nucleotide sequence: TGTGCCAGCAGTAACCCCGGGACTAGCTCCTACGAGCAGTACTTC. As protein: CASSNPGTSSYEQYF.

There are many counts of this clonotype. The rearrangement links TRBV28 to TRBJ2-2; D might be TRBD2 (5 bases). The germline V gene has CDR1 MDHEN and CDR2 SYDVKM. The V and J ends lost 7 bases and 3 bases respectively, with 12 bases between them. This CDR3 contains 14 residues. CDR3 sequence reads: CASNQAGDTGELFF. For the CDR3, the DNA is TGTGCCAGCAACCAGGCGGGTGACACCGGGGAGCTGTTTTTT.

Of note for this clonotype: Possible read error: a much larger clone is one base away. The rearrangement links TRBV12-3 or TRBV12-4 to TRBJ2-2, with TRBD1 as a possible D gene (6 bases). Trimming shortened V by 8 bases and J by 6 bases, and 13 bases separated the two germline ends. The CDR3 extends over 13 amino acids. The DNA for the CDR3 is TGTGCCAGCTCGATACAGGGCCCCGGGGAGCTGTTTTTT. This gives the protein CASSIQGPGELFF.

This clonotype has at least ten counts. CDR3 sequence (DNA): TGTGCCAGCAGCCATGGACAGGGGTACGAGCAGTACTTC. This sequence encodes CASSHGQGYEQYF. The V gene is TRBV3-1, the J gene TRBJ2-7, with 9 positions matching TRBD1. J lost 4 bases, V lost 3 bases, and 1 base had no gene match. Germline CDR1 reads LGHDT; CDR2 reads YNNKEL (reference sequence). The CDR3 totals 13 residues.

The CDR3 DNA reads as TGTGCCATCAGTGAGCCCCGAAAGGGGGGGGGCGAGCAGTACTTC. Translation gives CAISEPRKGGGEQYF. The rearrangement links TRBV10-3 to TRBJ2-7, with D perhaps matching TRBD2 (7 bases). CDR1 ENHRY and CDR2 SYGVKD come from the germline V gene. Trimming left V 2 bases short and J 6 bases short, with 17 bases between. This CDR3 comprises 15 residues.

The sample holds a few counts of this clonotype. The CDR3 here is CASPTAGELMNTEAFF. The CDR3 DNA follows: TGTGCCAGCCCGACGGCCGGTGAACTCATGAACACTGAAGCTTTCTTT. V is TRBV6-1 and J is TRBJ1-1; D call uncertain. CDR3 size: 16 residues. V shed 8 bases and J shed 0 bases, with 19 bases lying between them. Germline V gene data show CDR1 as MNHNS and CDR2 as SASEGT.

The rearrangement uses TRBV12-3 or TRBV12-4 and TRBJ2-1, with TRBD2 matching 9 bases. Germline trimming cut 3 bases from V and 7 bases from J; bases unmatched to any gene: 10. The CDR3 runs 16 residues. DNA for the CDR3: TGTGCCAGCAGTTTTGTCAGGATAGCGGGAGAAAATGAGCAGTTCTTC. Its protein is CASSFVRIAGENEQFF.

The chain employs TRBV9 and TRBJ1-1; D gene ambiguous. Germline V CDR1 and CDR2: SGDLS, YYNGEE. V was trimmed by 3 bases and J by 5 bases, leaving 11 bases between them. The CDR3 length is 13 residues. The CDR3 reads CASSALGETEAFF. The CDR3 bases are TGTGCCAGCAGCGCGCTCGGAGAGACTGAAGCTTTCTTT.

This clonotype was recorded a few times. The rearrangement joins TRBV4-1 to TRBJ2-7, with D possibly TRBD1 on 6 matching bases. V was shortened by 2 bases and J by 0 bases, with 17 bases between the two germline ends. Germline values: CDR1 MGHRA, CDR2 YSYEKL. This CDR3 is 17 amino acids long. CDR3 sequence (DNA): TGCGCCAGCAGCCAACCAACCGACAGGACCCTCTCCTACGAGCAGTACTTC. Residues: CASSQPTDRTLSYEQYF.

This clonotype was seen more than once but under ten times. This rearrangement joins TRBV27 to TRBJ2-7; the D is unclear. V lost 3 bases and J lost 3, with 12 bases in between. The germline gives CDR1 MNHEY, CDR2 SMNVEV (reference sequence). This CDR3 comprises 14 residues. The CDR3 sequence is CASSLGSTRYEQYF. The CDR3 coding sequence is TGTGCCAGCAGTTTGGGATCGACCCGCTACGAGCAGTACTTC.